This entry describes one TCR beta chain. What it recognizes is unknown. Germline assignment: CDR1 KGHDR and CDR2 SFDVKD. CDR3 length: 15 residues. Losses at the gene ends were 3 bases for V and 5 bases for J; bases not matched to a gene: 9. The sample belongs to a study of T cell responses to AZD1222 COVID-19 vaccine. Overall study findings and caveats: Without day 14 samples, only post-peak T cell repertoires were studied. The breadth and depth of Spike-specific TCRs increased once two AZD1222 doses had been given. Clonal diversity may have been underestimated in mostly white British donors. Only six individuals given AZD1222 were seropositive at baseline.

The assay was immunoSEQ multiplex PCR, and TCRdb's table has in-frame clones only and misses some. The sample holds about 150,000 clones, about nine tenths seen once. The sequence was obtained from an adult who had recovered from COVID-19. The sequenced sample was peripheral blood, obtained after recovery from COVID-19. The V and J genes are TRBV24-1 and TRBJ2-7; TRBD2 agrees at 7 bases. The CDR3: CATSDNGPGGDEQYF. CDR3 in DNA: TGTGCCACCAGTGATAACGGACCGGGAGGAGACGAGCAGTACTTC.